The 21 T cell receptor beta chains presented below share a single source sample, sequenced in a study of T-cell memory formation after mild COVID-19. A single record per CDR3 protein comes from TCRdb applying MiXCR to the 5' RACE reads. This sample yields 280,000 or so distinct CDR3 sequences, of which approximately 7.6% are seen a single time; roughly 22% belongs to the top ten. Sequenced input: PBMCs or a T cell subset sorted from them (not recorded which). The source is a man in his late teens or twenties who had mild COVID-19 (a few samples of this study predate the infection). Cell type and time point are not known.

In its sample, this clonotype was seen a few times. This rearrangement joins TRBV6-5 to TRBJ1-3; D not resolved. The V end was cut by 6 bases, the J end by 6 bases, with 18 bases between. The CDR3 runs 15 residues. The germline V gene encodes CDR1 MNHEY and CDR2 SVGAGI. The CDR3 DNA is TGTGCCAGCAGCCAGCGGCCCCCAAGGGAAAACACCATATATTTT. Protein sequence: CASSQRPPRENTIYF.

This sequence joins TRBV6-1 and TRBJ2-1; TRBD1 matches at 10 bases. V lost 6 bases and J lost 6; bases outside the gene matches: 8. The CDR3 is made up of 15 amino acids. Looked up from germline, CDR1 is MNHNS and CDR2 is SASEGT. The CDR3 DNA is TGTGCCAGCAGGAGGGGGGACAGGGGAGCCAATGAGCAGTTCTTC. This translates into CASRRGDRGANEQFF.

CDR3 residues: CASSLALGYEQYF. Here the CDR3 DNA reads TGTGCCAGCAGTTTAGCGCTGGGTTACGAGCAGTACTTC. V usage is TRBV12-3 or TRBV12-4 and J usage is TRBJ2-7; D call uncertain. V lost 0 bases, J lost 4 bases, and 7 bases lay in between. The CDR3 totals 13 residues.

This clonotype showed up many times. The V and J genes are TRBV7-9 and TRBJ1-1, with D possibly being TRBD1 (6 bases). There are 16 residues in the CDR3. Looked up from germline, CDR1 is SEHNR and CDR2 is FQNEAQ (reference sequence). V was shortened by 2 bases and J by 5 bases, with 18 bases between the two germline ends. The CDR3 here is CASSLLAGAPGTEAFF. CDR3 in DNA: TGTGCCAGCAGCTTATTGGCAGGGGCCCCTGGGACTGAAGCTTTCTTT. Supplemented by reference TRBV7-9 and TRBJ1-1, the full variable domain reads DTGVSQNPRHKITKRGQNVTFRCDPISEHNRLYWYRQTLGQGPEFLTYFQNEAQLEKSRLLSDRFSAERPKGSFSTLEIQRTEQGDSAMYLCASSLLAGAPGTEAFFGQGTRLTVV.

This clonotype was seen ten or more times. The V gene is TRBV4-1, the J gene TRBJ1-6; 8 nucleotides align to TRBD1. The CDR3 runs 15 residues. CDR1 and CDR2 (germline): MGHRA, YSYEKL. Losses at the gene ends were 4 bases for V and 7 bases for J; bases not matched to a gene: 6. The CDR3 DNA sequence: TGCGCCAGCAGCCTGGGCAGGGGGCGAAATTCACCCCTCCACTTT. Translated, it gives CASSLGRGRNSPLHF.

This clonotype was seen a few times. This chain uses TRBV29-1 with TRBJ2-5; 7 bases are shared with TRBD1. Germline V gene sequence: CDR1 SQVTM, CDR2 ANQGSEA. The CDR3 spans 12 residues. The V gene end was trimmed by 3 bases and the J gene end by 4 bases; junction bases not matched to a gene: 2. CDR3 region: CSVDRQGETQYF. The DNA for the CDR3 is TGCAGCGTTGACCGACAGGGAGAGACCCAGTACTTC.

The chain has TRBV21-1 and TRBJ1-4. TRBV21-1 is a known pseudogene. The length of the CDR3 is 13 residues. CDR3 coding DNA: TGTGCCAGCAGCAACCTCGAGGGTGAAAAACTGTTTTTT. Its translation is CASSNLEGEKLFF.

This chain joins TRBV7-6 and TRBJ1-1; D gene uncertain. The germline V and J ends were trimmed by 0 bases and 2 bases, with 10 bases remaining between them. CDR1 SGHVS and CDR2 FNYEAQ come from the germline V gene. This CDR3 contains 15 residues. CDR3 protein: CASSLAVLGNTEAFF. The CDR3 DNA reads as TGTGCCAGCAGCTTAGCCGTGTTAGGAAACACTGAAGCTTTCTTT.

This clonotype was recorded once. V is TRBV12-3 or TRBV12-4 and J is TRBJ2-3; D is uncertain. The germline V and J ends were trimmed by 1 base and 0 bases, with 11 bases remaining between them. This CDR3 contains 16 residues. The CDR3 reads CASSLGDSYSTDTQYF. CDR3 nucleotide sequence: TGTGCCAGCAGTTTAGGGGATTCTTATAGCACAGATACGCAGTATTTT.

J is TRBJ1-1 and V is TRBV6-2 or TRBV6-3; unclear D gene. The germline V gene has CDR1 MNHEY and CDR2 SVGEGT. The V and J ends lost 2 bases and 9 bases respectively, with 10 bases between them. The CDR3 is made up of 12 amino acids. This CDR3 reads CASSYLGAKAFF. The CDR3 nucleotides are TGTGCCAGCAGTTACCTCGGAGCTAAAGCTTTCTTT.

This clonotype was recorded a few times. V usage is TRBV5-1 and J usage is TRBJ2-5; TRBD1 aligns across 9 bases. The trim removed 3 bases at V and 4 bases at J, leaving 4 bases unmatched. This CDR3 region has 14 residues. The germline V gene encodes CDR1 SGHRS and CDR2 YFSETQ. Written as DNA, the CDR3 is TGCGCCAGCAGCTCGGGACAGGGTGTAGAGACCCAGTACTTC. Its protein is CASSSGQGVETQYF.

The chain has TRBV29-1 and TRBJ1-1; D uncertain. This CDR3 has 12 residues. CDR1 is SQVTM and CDR2 is ANQGSEA in the germline V gene. The germline V and J ends were trimmed by 7 bases and 0 bases, with 9 bases remaining between them. The CDR3 DNA reads as TGCAGCGCTGGACGGATGAACACTGAAGCTTTCTTT. This codes for CSAGRMNTEAFF. The variable domain in full, with the rest retrieved from reference TRBV29-1 and TRBJ1-1, is SAVISQKPSRDICQRGTSLTIQCQVDSQVTMMFWYRQQPGQSLTLIATANQGSEATYESGFVIDKFPISRPNLTFSTLTVSNMSPEDSSIYLCSAGRMNTEAFFGQGTRLTVV.

The genes are TRBV5-1 and TRBJ2-3; D is unclear. Trimming shortened V by 4 bases and J by 2 bases, and 14 bases separated the two germline ends. From germline, CDR1 is SGHRS and CDR2 YFSETQ. CDR3 size: 15 residues. CDR3 in DNA: TGCGCCAGCAGCACAAACTATATTTACACAGATACGCAGTATTTT. This gives the protein CASSTNYIYTDTQYF.

The chain is built from TRBV2 and TRBJ1-6, with D unclear. CDR1 and CDR2 (germline): SNHLY, FYNNEI. V was pared by 4 bases and J by 10 bases, with 20 bases between. This CDR3 spans 16 amino acids. CDR3 amino acids: CASSGEPGATLSPLHF. The DNA of the CDR3 is TGTGCCAGCAGTGGGGAGCCGGGAGCAACCTTATCACCCCTCCACTTT.

The chain joins TRBV4-3 to TRBJ2-2, with D tentatively TRBD2 (5 bases). Germline V CDR1 and CDR2: LGHNA, YSLEER. V lost 0 bases to trimming and J lost 8 bases, with 13 bases between them. The CDR3 contains 15 residues. DNA of the CDR3: TGCGCCAGCAGCCAAGAGAACCGGGGTGAAGGGGAGCTGTTTTTT. It translates to CASSQENRGEGELFF.

The chain couples TRBV7-9 to TRBJ2-2; unclear D gene. This CDR3 is 16 amino acids long. The V gene's germline CDR1 is SEHNR and CDR2 FQNEAQ (reference sequence). The V end was cut by 6 bases, the J end by 0 bases, with 14 bases between. The CDR3 spells CASSIPPFANTGELFF. CDR3 sequence (DNA): TGTGCCAGCAGTATTCCACCGTTCGCGAACACCGGGGAGCTGTTTTTT.

This clonotype was counted between two and nine times. DNA of the CDR3: TGTGCCAGCTCACCCCGGACGGGAGCAGATACGCAGTATTTT. This translates into CASSPRTGADTQYF. The V and J genes are TRBV18 and TRBJ2-3, with D perhaps matching TRBD2 (6 bases). Deletions cut 3 bases from V and 4 bases from J, with 11 bases between. Germline V gene lookup returns CDR1 KGHSH and CDR2 LQKENI. The length of the CDR3 is 14 residues.

This clonotype was seen a few times. The gene calls are TRBV29-1 and TRBJ1-2, with no clear D. Germline V gene sequence: CDR1 SQVTM, CDR2 ANQGSEA. The CDR3 runs 13 residues. V was trimmed by 1 base and J by 1 base, leaving 7 bases between them. For the CDR3, the DNA is TGCAGCGTTGAAGGAGGCAGTAACTATGGCTACACCTTC. As protein: CSVEGGSNYGYTF.

This clonotype was picked up many times. This CDR3 is CASSQVAEVYGYTF. CDR3 sequence (DNA): TGTGCCAGCAGCCAAGTCGCGGAAGTTTATGGCTACACCTTC. The chain combines TRBV4-2 with TRBJ1-2; D remains unclear. Trimming pared 1 base from V and 5 bases from J, leaving 11 bases between. The CDR3 sequence is 14 residues long. Germline V gives CDR1 LGHNA, CDR2 YNFKEQ.

The chain employs TRBV11-2 and TRBJ2-7, with TRBD2 matching 15 bases. The CDR3 has 15 residues. The germline gives CDR1 SGHAT, CDR2 FQNNGV. Losses at the gene ends were 5 bases for V and 4 bases for J; bases not matched to a gene: 3. As DNA, the CDR3 is TGTGCCAGCAGCGGACTAGCGGGGGGGTGGTACGAGCAGTACGTC. Translation gives CASSGLAGGWYEQYV.

The rearrangement uses TRBV28 and TRBJ2-3; 7 nucleotides line up with TRBD1. The trim removed 5 bases at V and 3 bases at J, leaving 8 bases unmatched. The CDR3 has 15 amino acids. From germline, CDR1 is MDHEN and CDR2 SYDVKM. CDR3 nucleotides: TGTGCCAGCAGTGTGACAGGGTTTAGAACAGATACGCAGTATTTT. Its protein product is CASSVTGFRTDTQYF.